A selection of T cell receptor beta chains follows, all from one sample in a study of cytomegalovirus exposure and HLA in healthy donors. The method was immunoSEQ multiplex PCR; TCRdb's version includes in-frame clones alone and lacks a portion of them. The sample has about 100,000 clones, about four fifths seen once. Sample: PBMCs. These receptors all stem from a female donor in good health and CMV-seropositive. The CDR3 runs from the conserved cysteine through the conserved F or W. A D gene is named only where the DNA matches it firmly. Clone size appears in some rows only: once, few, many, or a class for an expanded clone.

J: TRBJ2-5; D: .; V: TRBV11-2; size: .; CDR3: CASRNQGRETQYF; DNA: TGTGCCAGCAGGAATCAGGGTCGGGAGACCCAGTACTTC
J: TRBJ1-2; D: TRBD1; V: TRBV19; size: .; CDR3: CASRPTGQGYGYTF; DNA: TGTGCCAGTAGGCCCACGGGACAGGGCTATGGCTACACCTTC
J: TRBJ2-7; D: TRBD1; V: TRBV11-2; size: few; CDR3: CASSLGPGQVFDEQYF; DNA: TGTGCCAGCAGCTTAGGTCCGGGACAGGTGTTTGACGAGCAGTACTTC
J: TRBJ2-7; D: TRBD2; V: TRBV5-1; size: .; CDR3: CASSQGLAGPSEQYF; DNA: TGCGCCAGCAGCCAGGGACTAGCGGGACCCTCGGAGCAGTACTTC
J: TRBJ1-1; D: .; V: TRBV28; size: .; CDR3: CASSWGEGREAFF; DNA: TGTGCCAGCAGTTGGGGGGAGGGAAGGGAAGCTTTCTTT
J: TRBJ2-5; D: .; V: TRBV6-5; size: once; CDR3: CASSPRKETQYF; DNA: TGTGCCAGCAGCCCCAGAAAAGAGACCCAGTACTTC
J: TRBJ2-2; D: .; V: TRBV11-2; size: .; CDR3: CASSLAGTGELFF; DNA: TGTGCCAGCAGCTTAGCGGGGACCGGGGAGCTGTTTTTT
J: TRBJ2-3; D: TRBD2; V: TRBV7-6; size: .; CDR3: CASSRPAGTSGGMSTDTQYF; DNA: TGTGCCAGCTCCCGCCCCGCGGGGACTAGCGGGGGGATGAGCACAGATACGCAGTATTTT
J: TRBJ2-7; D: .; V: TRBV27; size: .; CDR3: CASSLNEARGYEQYF; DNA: TGTGCCAGCAGTCTGAATGAGGCCCGGGGCTACGAGCAGTACTTC
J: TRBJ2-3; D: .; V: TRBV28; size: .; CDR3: CASETGVPDTQYF; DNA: TGTGCCAGCGAAACGGGAGTTCCAGATACGCAGTATTTT
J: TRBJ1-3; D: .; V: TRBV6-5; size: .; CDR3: CASIDSFGNTIYF; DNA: TGTGCCAGCATCGATAGCTTTGGAAACACCATATATTTT
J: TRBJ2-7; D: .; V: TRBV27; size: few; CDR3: CASSLLSGTKAYEQYF; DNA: TGTGCCAGCAGTTTACTTTCCGGGACAAAAGCCTACGAGCAGTACTTC
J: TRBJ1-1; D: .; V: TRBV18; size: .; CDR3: CASSPSARGNTEAFF; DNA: TGTGCCAGCTCACCATCGGCCAGGGGGAACACTGAAGCTTTCTTT
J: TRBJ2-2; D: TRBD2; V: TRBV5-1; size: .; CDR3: CASGRGGATNTGELFF; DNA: TGCGCCAGCGGACGGGGGGGAGCTACGAACACCGGGGAGCTGTTTTTT
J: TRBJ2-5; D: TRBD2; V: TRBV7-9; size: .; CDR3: CASSTTSGLAQLSQETQYF; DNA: TGTGCCAGCAGTACCACGTCGGGACTAGCTCAACTGTCCCAAGAGACCCAGTACTTC
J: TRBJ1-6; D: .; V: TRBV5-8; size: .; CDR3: CASSLGGENSPLHF; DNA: TGTGCCAGCAGCTTGGGTGGTGAGAATTCACCCCTCCACTTT
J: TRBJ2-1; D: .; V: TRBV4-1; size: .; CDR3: CASSQVSSGNEQFF; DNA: TGCGCCAGCAGCCAAGTATCCTCGGGCAATGAGCAGTTCTTC
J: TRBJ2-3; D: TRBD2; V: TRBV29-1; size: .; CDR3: CSVHTLLAGTQYF; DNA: TGCAGCGTCCACACGTTACTAGCGGGCACGCAGTATTTT
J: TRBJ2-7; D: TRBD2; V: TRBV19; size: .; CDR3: CASSTTGAGASSYEQYF; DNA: TGTGCCAGTAGTACGACTGGAGCGGGGGCCAGCTCCTACGAGCAGTACTTC
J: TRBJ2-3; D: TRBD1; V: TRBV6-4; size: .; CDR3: CASRPGTGGRDTQYF; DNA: TGTGCCAGCAGACCTGGGACAGGCGGGCGAGATACGCAGTATTTT
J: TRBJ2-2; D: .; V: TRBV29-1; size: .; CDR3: CSVDGSYTGELFF; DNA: TGCAGCGTTGATGGGAGCTACACCGGGGAGCTGTTTTTT
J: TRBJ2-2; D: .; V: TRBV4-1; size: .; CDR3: CATGGPGELFF; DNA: TGCGCCACCGGTGGGCCCGGGGAGCTGTTTTTT
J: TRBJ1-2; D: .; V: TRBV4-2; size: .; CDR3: CASSQEVAVPEDGYTF; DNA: TGTGCCAGCAGCCAAGAGGTAGCTGTCCCGGAGGATGGCTACACCTTC
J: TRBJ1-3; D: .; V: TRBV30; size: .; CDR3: CAWSVPRRGNTIYF; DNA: TGTGCCTGGAGTGTACCAAGGAGGGGAAACACCATATATTTT
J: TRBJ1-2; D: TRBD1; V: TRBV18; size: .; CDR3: CASSPGGQGKNYGYTF; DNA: TGTGCCAGCTCACCCGGGGGACAGGGGAAGAACTATGGCTACACCTTC
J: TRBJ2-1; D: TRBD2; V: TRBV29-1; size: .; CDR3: CSVEDGGGTYNEQFF; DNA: TGCAGCGTTGAAGATGGCGGGGGGACCTACAATGAGCAGTTCTTC
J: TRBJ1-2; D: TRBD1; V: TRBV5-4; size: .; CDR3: CASSWGTGGVFTF; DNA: TGTGCCAGCAGCTGGGGGACAGGGGGCGTCTTTACCTTC
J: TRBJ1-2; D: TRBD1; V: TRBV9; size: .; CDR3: CASRRTGVDYGYTF; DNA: TGTGCCAGCAGGCGGACAGGGGTGGACTATGGCTACACCTTC
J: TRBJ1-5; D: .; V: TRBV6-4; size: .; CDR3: CASSSERNQPQHF; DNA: TGTGCCAGCAGCTCTGAGAGGAATCAGCCCCAGCATTTT
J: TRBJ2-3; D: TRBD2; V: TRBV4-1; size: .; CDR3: CASSQEGAAGGPDTQYF; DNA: TGCGCCAGCAGCCAAGAAGGGGCGGCGGGAGGGCCAGATACGCAGTATTTT
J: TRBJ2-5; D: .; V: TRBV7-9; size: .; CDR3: CASSPPLQETQYF; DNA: TGTGCCAGCAGCCCCCCACTACAAGAGACCCAGTACTTC
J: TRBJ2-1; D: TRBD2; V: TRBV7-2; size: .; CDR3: CASSPGLAFSEQFF; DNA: TGTGCCAGCAGCCCGGGACTAGCCTTCAGTGAGCAGTTCTTC
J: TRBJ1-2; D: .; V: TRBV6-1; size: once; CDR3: CASSEPGVLYGYTF; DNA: TGTGCCAGCAGTGAACCAGGGGTCCTCTATGGCTACACCTTC
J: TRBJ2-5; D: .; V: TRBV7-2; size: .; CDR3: CASSLAGGPGETQYF; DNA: TGTGCCAGCAGCTTAGCGGGGGGGCCCGGAGAGACCCAGTACTTC
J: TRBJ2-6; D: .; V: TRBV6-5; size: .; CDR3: CASSRNRAGANGLTF; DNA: TGTGCCAGCAGCCGGAACAGGGCTGGGGCCAACGGCCTGACTTTC
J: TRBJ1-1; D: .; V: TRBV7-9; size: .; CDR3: CASSPRTATTEAFF; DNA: TGTGCCAGCAGCCCTAGGACAGCTACCACTGAAGCTTTCTTT
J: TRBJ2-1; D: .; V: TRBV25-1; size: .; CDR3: CASSDLTGEGYNEQFF; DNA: TGTGCCAGCAGTGACCTGACAGGGGAGGGGTACAATGAGCAGTTCTTC
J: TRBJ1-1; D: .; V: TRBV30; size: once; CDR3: CAWSVEETEAFF; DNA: TGTGCCTGGAGTGTTGAGGAGACTGAAGCTTTCTTT
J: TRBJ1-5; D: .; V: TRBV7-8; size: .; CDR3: CASSLVGTTYQPQHF; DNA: TGTGCCAGCAGCTTAGTGGGGACTACCTATCAGCCCCAGCATTTT
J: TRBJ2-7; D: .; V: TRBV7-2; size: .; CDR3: CASSPEGAGSYEQYF; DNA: TGTGCCAGCAGCCCCGAGGGTGCGGGGTCCTACGAGCAGTACTTC